The 28 T cell receptor beta chains presented below share a single source sample, sequenced in a study of T cells in localized non-small cell lung cancer. Here immunoSEQ multiplex PCR was the method, and the copy in TCRdb shows in-frame clones only, minus some. The sample lists tens of thousands of clones, around 93% seen once, with less than 8% in the top ten. This material consisted of peripheral blood, taken before any cancer treatment. These receptor sequences come from a female donor at least 60 years old with stage I lung adenocarcinoma.

The chain is built from TRBV5-1 and TRBJ2-5, with a tentative D call TRBD1 (8 bases). In germline, CDR1 is SGHRS, CDR2 YFSETQ. V lost 2 bases and J 5 bases, leaving 13 bases between the germline ends. CDR3 size: 14 residues. CDR3 sequence: CASSLGQGGETQYF. The CDR3 DNA reads TGCGCCAGCAGCTTAGGACAGGGAGGGGAGACCCAGTACTTC.

The J gene is TRBJ1-2, the V gene TRBV13; TRBD1 agrees at 8 bases. The CDR3 spans 13 residues. J lost 7 bases, V lost 1 base, and 2 bases had no gene match. CDR1 and CDR2 (germline): PRHDT, FYEKMQ (reference sequence). The CDR3 reads CASSLAQGGGYTF. In nucleotides, the CDR3 is TGTGCCAGCAGCTTAGCACAGGGGGGTGGCTACACCTTC.

This chain uses TRBV6-5 with TRBJ2-7, with 10 bases matching TRBD1. Per germline, CDR1 MNHEY and CDR2 SVGAGI. The V gene end was trimmed by 2 bases and the J gene end by 7 bases; junction bases not matched to a gene: 2. The CDR3 loop spans 13 amino acids. CDR3 sequence (DNA): TGTGCCAGCAGTTACCGGACAGGGGGGGAGCAGTACGTC. Amino acid sequence: CASSYRTGGEQYV.

The V gene is TRBV27, the J gene TRBJ2-7; weak D call: TRBD2 (5 bases). The ends were cut back, 3 bases at V and 2 bases at J, with 14 bases in the middle. Germline V gene sequence: CDR1 MNHEY, CDR2 SMNVEV (reference sequence). The CDR3 has 15 amino acids. CDR3 in DNA: TGTGCCAGCAGTTTCGGACTCCTGGAAGCCTACGAGCAGTACGTC. It translates to CASSFGLLEAYEQYV.

The chain has TRBV7-8 and TRBJ2-7, with no clear D. In germline, CDR1 is SGHVS, CDR2 FQNEAQ. V gave up 1 base and J gave up 0 bases, with 13 bases separating them. This CDR3 contains 16 residues. CDR3 nucleotide sequence: TGTGCCAGCAGCTTAGACAGCCAAACGGTCTCCTACGAGCAGTACGTC. Encoded protein: CASSLDSQTVSYEQYV.

This clone has just one count. The chain links TRBV7-9 to TRBJ1-2; no reliable D call. This CDR3 spans 15 amino acids. CDR1 is SEHNR and CDR2 is FQNEAQ in the germline V gene (reference sequence). Trimming removed 1 base from V and 0 bases from J, with 9 bases in between. The CDR3 nucleotides are TGTGCCAGCAGCTTAGAGATGGTGTCTAACTATGGCTACACCTTC. Residues: CASSLEMVSNYGYTF.

This clone was counted once. This sequence joins TRBV21-1 and TRBJ2-7. TRBV21-1 is marked as a pseudogene. The CDR3 has 16 residues. The CDR3 bases are TGTGCCAGCAGCAAAGACGAGGGACCGTCGCCCTACGAGCAGTACTTC. This translates into CASSKDEGPSPYEQYF.

V usage is TRBV6-1 and J usage is TRBJ2-1, with 13 bases identical to TRBD2. The CDR3 has 15 amino acids. Germline CDR1 is MNHNS and CDR2 is SASEGT. The ends lost 6 bases at V and 5 bases at J; junction bases unmatched: 4. CDR3 nucleotide sequence: TGTGCCAGCAGCGCCGGGACTAGCGGGGACAATGAGCAGTTCTTC. This gives the protein CASSAGTSGDNEQFF.

This clone was recorded once. This chain joins TRBV28 and TRBJ2-2; D perhaps matches TRBD2 (7 bases). The CDR3 consists of 17 residues. V was trimmed by 3 bases and J by 4 bases, leaving 18 bases between them. Germline lookup yields CDR1 MDHEN and CDR2 SYDVKM. In nucleotides, the CDR3 is TGTGCCAGCAGTTTTTCTAATCCGGGGGGCGTCACCGGGGAGCTGTTTTTT. It is translated as CASSFSNPGGVTGELFF.

This sequence joins TRBV4-1 and TRBJ1-1, with no clear D. The ends were cut back, 0 bases at V and 2 bases at J, with 16 bases in the middle. Germline V CDR1 and CDR2: MGHRA, YSYEKL. This CDR3 has 17 amino acids. The chain's CDR3 is CASSQEGGGWLNTEAFF. CDR3 in DNA: TGCGCCAGCAGCCAAGAGGGAGGAGGGTGGCTAAACACTGAAGCTTTCTTT.

In this sample, this clone turned up once. The chain joins TRBV7-9 to TRBJ1-2, with a tentative D call TRBD1 (5 bases). V gave up 6 bases and J gave up 1 base, with 18 bases separating them. The CDR3 length is 16 residues. Germline V gene data show CDR1 as SEHNR and CDR2 as FQNEAQ (reference sequence). The CDR3 protein is CASSSAWRGDNYGYTF. The CDR3 DNA sequence: TGTGCCAGCAGTTCGGCCTGGAGGGGAGATAACTATGGCTACACCTTC.

The J gene is TRBJ2-3, the V gene TRBV9; D unresolved. Germline loops: CDR1 SGDLS, CDR2 YYNGEE. V shed 2 bases and J shed 2 bases, with 12 bases lying between them. This CDR3 has 15 amino acids. The chain's CDR3 is CASSVNGRFTDTQYF. For the CDR3, the DNA is TGTGCCAGCAGCGTCAATGGGCGGTTCACAGATACGCAGTATTTT.

The CDR3 DNA sequence: TGTGCCAGCACCTGGGGGGCGGAGAATGAGCAGTTCTTC. It specifies CASTWGAENEQFF. The rearrangement links TRBV9 to TRBJ2-1; tentatively, D is TRBD1 or TRBD2 (6 bases each). The germline gives CDR1 SGDLS, CDR2 YYNGEE. The V end lost 6 bases, the J end lost 7 bases, and 14 bases lay between the germline ends. The CDR3 totals 13 residues.

The chain combines TRBV28 with TRBJ1-6, with D unresolved. The germline CDR1 and CDR2 sequences are MDHEN and SYDVKM. The length of the CDR3 is 12 residues. Between the trimmed V and J ends, which lost 3 bases and 11 bases, there was a span of 8 bases. CDR3: CASSLGRTPLHF. The CDR3 region has the DNA TGTGCCAGCAGTTTGGGAAGGACACCCCTCCACTTT.

The chain carries TRBV9 and TRBJ1-4; no clear D gene. This CDR3 has 14 amino acids. Germline V gene data show CDR1 as SGDLS and CDR2 as YYNGEE. V gave up 0 bases and J gave up 2 bases, with 5 bases separating them. The DNA of the CDR3 is TGTGCCAGCAGCGTAGGAGGGACTAATGAAAAACTGTTTTTT. This codes for CASSVGGTNEKLFF.

The chain carries TRBV5-4 and TRBJ1-1; D remains unclear. Looked up from germline, CDR1 is SGHNT and CDR2 is YYREEE (reference sequence). The CDR3 spans 15 residues. V lost 2 bases and J 2 bases, leaving 13 bases between the germline ends. Here the CDR3 reads CASSLPGQLNTEAFF. CDR3 in DNA: TGTGCCAGCAGCTTACCTGGGCAGCTTAACACTGAAGCTTTCTTT. The full variable domain, in which reference TRBV5-4 and TRBJ1-1 provide the parts outside the CDR3, is ETGVTQSPTHLIKTRGQQVTLRCSSQSGHNTVSWYQQALGQGPQFIFQYYREEENGRGNFPPRFSGLQFPNYSSELNVNALELDDSALYLCASSLPGQLNTEAFFGQGTRLTVV.

V usage is TRBV18 and J usage is TRBJ1-1; no clear D. Trimming cost V 2 bases and J 2 bases, with 12 bases left between them. The CDR3 runs 15 residues. In germline, CDR1 is KGHSH, CDR2 LQKENI. In DNA, the CDR3 is TGTGCCAGCTCACCATTTCGGACGGAAAACACTGAAGCTTTCTTT. Protein sequence: CASSPFRTENTEAFF.

This chain links TRBV12-5 with TRBJ2-1, with 11 bases that match TRBD2. CDR3 length equals 16 residues. The germline V gene encodes CDR1 LGHNT and CDR2 FRNRAP. Losses at the gene ends were 7 bases for V and 4 bases for J; bases not matched to a gene: 9. This CDR3 is CASAPRGTSGYNEQFF. CDR3 coding DNA: TGTGCTAGTGCCCCCCGGGGGACTAGCGGTTACAATGAGCAGTTCTTC.

The genes are TRBV11-1 and TRBJ1-2, with 7 positions matching TRBD1. The germline CDR1 and CDR2 sequences are SGHAT and FQDESV (reference sequence). CDR3 length: 15 residues. The J segment lost 4 bases and the V segment lost 0 bases, leaving 5 bases of the junction unmatched. The CDR3 nucleotides read TGTGCCAGCAGCTTAGCTGAGACAGGGAGCTATGGCTACACCTTC. Translation: CASSLAETGSYGYTF.

Concerning this clone: The sample has other DNA sequences that encode this CDR3 too. The V gene is TRBV14, the J gene TRBJ2-2; tentatively, D is TRBD2 (7 bases). The CDR3 is made up of 17 amino acids. Germline values: CDR1 SGHDN, CDR2 FVKESK. Trimming pared 2 bases from V and 6 bases from J, leaving 19 bases between. In DNA form, the CDR3 reads TGTGCCAGCAGCCAAACTACCGGGGGCGCGGGGGCCGGGGAGCTGTTTTTT. Translated: CASSQTTGGAGAGELFF.

The V call is TRBV7-2, the J call TRBJ2-1; tentatively, D is TRBD1 (5 bases). Germline CDR1 is SGHTA and CDR2 is FQGNSA. V lost 6 bases and J lost 4, with 10 bases in between. The CDR3 consists of 13 residues. In DNA form, the CDR3 reads TGTGCCAGCAGAGGGGTATCATACAATGAGCAGTTCTTC. Its translation: CASRGVSYNEQFF.

This chain links TRBV5-4 with TRBJ2-7; D is possibly TRBD1 (6 bases). V lost 3 bases to trimming and J lost 2 bases, with 9 bases between them. CDR3 size: 13 residues. From germline, CDR1 is SGHNT and CDR2 YYREEE (reference sequence). CDR3 DNA sequence: TGTGCCAGCAGCTACGACAGGACCTACGAGCAGTACGTC. Its translation: CASSYDRTYEQYV.

The CDR3 DNA sequence: TGTGCCAGCAGAGCTACCGTAGCTTTCTTT. Amino acid sequence: CASRATVAFF. The chain joins TRBV28 to TRBJ1-1; D unclear. The CDR3 is 10 residues long. The V gene lost 6 bases and the J gene lost 10 bases, with 9 bases spanning the gap. Germline lookup yields CDR1 MDHEN and CDR2 SYDVKM.

This rearrangement joins TRBV6-1 to TRBJ2-7, with D unresolved. The CDR3 extends over 13 amino acids. Germline CDR1 is MNHNS and CDR2 is SASEGT. The V gene lost 5 bases and the J gene lost 0 bases, with 8 bases spanning the gap. CDR3 in DNA: TGTGCCAGCAGTCGGCACAGCTCCTACGAGCAGTACGTC. This sequence encodes CASSRHSSYEQYV.

This sequence joins TRBV4-3 and TRBJ2-1; 9 bases map to TRBD2. The V and J ends lost 0 bases and 10 bases, in that order; junction bases with no gene match: 7. This CDR3 comprises 15 residues. Germline assignment: CDR1 LGHNA and CDR2 YSLEER. CDR3 DNA sequence: TGCGCCAGCAGCCAAGATGCGGGGGGGAAACTGGAGCAGTTCTTC. It specifies CASSQDAGGKLEQFF.

V is TRBV11-2 and J is TRBJ2-5, with 7 positions matching TRBD1. The CDR3 is made up of 16 amino acids. The ends lost 2 bases at V and 2 bases at J; junction bases unmatched: 8. The germline V gene has CDR1 SGHAT and CDR2 FQNNGV. The CDR3 region is CASSLFLGQAQETQYF. The CDR3 DNA reads TGTGCCAGCAGCTTATTCCTCGGACAGGCGCAAGAGACCCAGTACTTC.

This sequence joins TRBV5-6 and TRBJ2-2; maybe TRBD1 (5 bases). This CDR3 is 15 amino acids long. Germline assignment: CDR1 SGHDT and CDR2 YYEEEE. V lost 0 bases and J 4 bases, leaving 10 bases between the germline ends. CDR3 sequence: CASSLATGFTGELFF. The DNA for the CDR3 is TGTGCCAGCAGCTTGGCCACAGGATTCACCGGGGAGCTGTTTTTT.

Comment on this clone: At one end the junction does not follow the germline gene, possibly because of a read error. This chain links TRBV4-1 with TRBJ1-5; tentatively, D is TRBD1 (6 bases). CDR3 length: 15 amino acids. Germline V gene data show CDR1 as MGHRA and CDR2 as YSYEKL. The DNA for the CDR3 is TGCGCCAGCGGCCAAATGCAGGGGCAGGGCCAGCCCCAGCATTTT. As protein: CASGQMQGQGQPQHF.